The present T cell receptor beta chain was sequenced within a study of cytomegalovirus exposure and HLA in healthy donors. The overall study: Ancestry clustering placed around 81% of around 400 genotyped donors in the Caucasian-associated cluster. Regarding the study as a whole: Later on, an analysis found that several of the most significant clusters appeared to be linked to common viral pathogens, which included parvovirus B19.

Of note for this clone: Its antigen remains unknown.

The CDR3 loop spans 15 amino acids. Germline V lookup: CDR1 SGHRS, CDR2 YFSETQ. The J segment lost 8 bases and the V segment lost 0 bases, leaving 5 bases of the junction unmatched. The PCR employed 60 Vbeta primers together with 13 Jbeta primers. Clones were read by immunoSEQ multiplex PCR, and TCRdb kept only the in-frame ones, dropping some. The sample has around 84,000 clones; 70% to 80% are singletons. The material sequenced was PBMCs. V usage is TRBV5-1 and J usage is TRBJ2-1, with 10 nucleotides matching TRBD1. This TCR came from a man aged 45-65 years in good health and CMV-seronegative. CDR3 region: CASSLGRTGGDEQFF. In DNA, the CDR3 is TGCGCCAGCAGCTTGGGCAGGACAGGGGGTGATGAGCAGTTCTTC.